One T cell receptor (beta chain) is described in this entry. Its antigen remains unknown. The germline V gene has CDR1 SGHTA and CDR2 FQGNSA. This CDR3 has 12 amino acids. Trimming stripped 5 bases from V and 7 bases from J, with 6 bases between. The data are from a study of CD8+CD57+ T cells in acquired aplastic anemia. Individuals selected for sequencing had exhibited CD8+CD57+ cell expansion on flow cytometry. TCR beta VDJ and CDR3 profiles were obtained from a genomic DNA template. Via MiXCR, TCRdb re-called the reads, giving one row per CDR3 protein. This sample has tens of thousands of distinct CDR3 sequences; 60% to 80% occur once, and the top ten carry 45% to 75%. Study-wide results and caveats: Levels of CD8+ Simpson's diversity were not significantly distinct in patients versus controls. The number of CD8+ CDR3 sequences shared by patients and controls was twenty-nine.

Sequenced sample: sorted CD4+, CD8+, or CD8+CD57+ T cells (not recorded which) from PBMCs. This chain links TRBV7-2 with TRBJ1-6; D is uncertain. This TCR was sampled from a human donor with aplastic anemia. CDR3 loop: CASSHSNSPLHF. The CDR3 DNA sequence: TGTGCCAGCAGCCATAGCAATTCACCCCTCCACTTT.